A selection of T cell receptor beta chains follows, all from one sample in a study of tumor and adjacent non-tumor tissue in lung cancer. One entry per CDR3 protein, called by TCRdb with MiXCR from the multiplex PCR reads. Altogether fewer than 55,000 distinct CDR3 sequences are present, less than 70% being singletons, with the ten largest covering 15% to 20%. Sequenced sample: distant non-tumor lung tissue. The receptor set was obtained from a woman aged 40 to 49 with non-small cell lung cancer. The CDR3 runs from the conserved cysteine through the conserved F or W. Fields, in order: J gene, V gene, CDR3 protein.

j_gene: TRBJ2-2
v_gene: TRBV6-5
CDR3aa: CASSYWGVAARGELFF

j_gene: TRBJ2-1
v_gene: TRBV7-8
CDR3aa: CTSSSVGTRGQFF

j_gene: TRBJ2-6
v_gene: TRBV5-4
CDR3aa: CASSPGRGDGISGANVLTF

j_gene: TRBJ1-2
v_gene: TRBV11-1
CDR3aa: CTGCLGPGSLDGYTF

j_gene: TRBJ2-7
v_gene: TRBV29-1
CDR3aa: CSFEESRASYEQYF

j_gene: TRBJ1-2
v_gene: TRBV29-1
CDR3aa: CSDEDLGEGYGYTF

j_gene: TRBJ2-3
v_gene: TRBV30
CDR3aa: CAWSVPQGGADTQYF

j_gene: TRBJ2-4
v_gene: TRBV11-2
CDR3aa: CASSLGTRGGAKNIQYF

j_gene: TRBJ2-7
v_gene: TRBV5-1
CDR3aa: CASSLAGFDEQYF

j_gene: TRBJ2-1
v_gene: TRBV10-3
CDR3aa: CAVRGTVNVQFF

j_gene: TRBJ2-2
v_gene: TRBV6-5
CDR3aa: CASSRSWTANTGELFF

j_gene: TRBJ2-1
v_gene: TRBV4-1
CDR3aa: CTSSQRSHPQFF